This is a list of T cell receptor beta chains from one sample in a study of graft-versus-host responses after intestinal transplantation. The antigens of these receptors remain unknown. TCRdb's copy holds only in-frame clones and misses some; the assay was immunoSEQ multiplex PCR. The sample consists of under 100,000 clones, approximately 92% of them appearing once. The sample was unstimulated CD8+ T cells sorted from spleen or lymph node cells, taken before transplant. All receptors derive from a human donor who was the organ donor for an intestinal transplant. Each CDR3 is given with its conserved first and last residue.

j_call v_call cdr3_aa
TRBJ2-2 TRBV21-1 CASSRGGPKRAGELFF
TRBJ2-1 TRBV13 CASSSGSGGYDEQFF
TRBJ2-3 TRBV7-9 CASSLGGGPDTQYF
TRBJ1-3 TRBV27 CASKLGATPGDTIYF
TRBJ2-7 TRBV9 CASSPWDKNPTEQYF
TRBJ2-1 TRBV5-4 CASSSTSYNEQFF
TRBJ2-1 TRBV5-6 CASSLDRLNNEQFF
TRBJ2-3 TRBV29-1 CSVVSGRTDTQYF
TRBJ2-1 TRBV11-3 CASSLRSGRGRNEQFF
TRBJ2-5 TRBV28 CASSSYQETQYF
TRBJ1-1 TRBV27 CASSYFSPPPAFF
TRBJ2-3 TRBV27 CASSRLKIIPQYF
TRBJ2-1 TRBV7-3 CASSPEAGGYNEQFF
TRBJ1-1 TRBV6-1 CASSEGMEQQAFF
TRBJ2-7 TRBV10-3 CAISGLTNARHPGLQTEQYF
TRBJ2-1 TRBV7-8 CASSLATSGRSEQFF
TRBJ2-2 TRBV4-3 CASSQVGELVFWLGTNTGELFF
TRBJ1-1 TRBV19 CASTQDEGPEAFF
TRBJ1-6 TRBV30 CAWSEGAGASSPLHF
TRBJ1-5 TRBV4-1 CASSQDLAQPQHF
TRBJ2-1 TRBV7-2 CASSLGGRLKQFF
TRBJ2-3 TRBV28 CASSLQGLTDTQYF
TRBJ1-2 TRBV15 CATSSPLDLGGYTF
TRBJ2-3 TRBV6-1 CASSPWDSLTDTQYF
TRBJ2-5 TRBV11-1 CASSSVRDRGQTQYF
TRBJ2-3 TRBV11-2 CASSFPGGRSTDTQYF
TRBJ1-4 TRBV6-5 CASSSDRDNNEKLFF
TRBJ1-2 TRBV5-5 CASSLGTGFYGYTF
TRBJ2-1 TRBV28 CASSFRPSKLAGERNEQFF
TRBJ2-1 TRBV6-1 CASIRDRASYNEQFF
TRBJ2-7 TRBV10-3 CAIRGQGVDEQYF
TRBJ1-2 TRBV7-9 CASSGQGLPYGYTF
TRBJ1-6 TRBV7-9 CASSLGWSGSYNSPLHF
TRBJ2-7 TRBV27 CATRQGSNEQYF
TRBJ1-3 TRBV28 CASSFDAAIYF
TRBJ1-2 TRBV28 CASAGTAYGYTF
TRBJ2-7 TRBV21-1 CASSKASGSYEQYF
TRBJ1-4 TRBV7-3 CASSLSGKLFF
TRBJ1-1 TRBV7-6 CASSLLNPGQGLFWRAFF
TRBJ2-3 TRBV7-9 CASSLEGGTGFTDTQYF
TRBJ1-1 TRBV4-1 CASSQWDRDNGAFF
TRBJ2-3 TRBV9 CASSVRGRGPGADTQYF
TRBJ2-1 TRBV11-3 CASSLAGGPYNEQFF
TRBJ2-5 TRBV29-1 CSGPLRRFQETQYF
TRBJ2-3 TRBV7-3 CASSSTGVSTDTQYF
TRBJ2-7 TRBV29-1 CSVEQGYEQYF
TRBJ2-1 TRBV7-9 CASSLASGVHNEQFF
TRBJ1-3 TRBV19 CASSMGPAANPGNTIYF
TRBJ2-2 TRBV7-9 CAGRGVNTGELFF
TRBJ2-1 TRBV4-3 CASSQDHGWSWGGRERNEQFF
TRBJ2-7 TRBV4-3 CASSQGWTAPYEQYF
TRBJ2-3 TRBV2 CAKLGQGTDTQYF
TRBJ2-1 TRBV12-5 CASGPGLSYEQFF
TRBJ2-1 TRBV27 CASSFTGGAGEQFF
TRBJ2-7 TRBV6-5 CASSYSSEYEQYF
TRBJ2-1 TRBV11-2 CATAGGHYNEQFF
TRBJ1-2 TRBV9 CASRAWRRGYGYTF
TRBJ2-3 TRBV7-9 CASSLAWGTSDIADTQYF
TRBJ1-1 TRBV6-1 CASSAKIQGEGTEAFF